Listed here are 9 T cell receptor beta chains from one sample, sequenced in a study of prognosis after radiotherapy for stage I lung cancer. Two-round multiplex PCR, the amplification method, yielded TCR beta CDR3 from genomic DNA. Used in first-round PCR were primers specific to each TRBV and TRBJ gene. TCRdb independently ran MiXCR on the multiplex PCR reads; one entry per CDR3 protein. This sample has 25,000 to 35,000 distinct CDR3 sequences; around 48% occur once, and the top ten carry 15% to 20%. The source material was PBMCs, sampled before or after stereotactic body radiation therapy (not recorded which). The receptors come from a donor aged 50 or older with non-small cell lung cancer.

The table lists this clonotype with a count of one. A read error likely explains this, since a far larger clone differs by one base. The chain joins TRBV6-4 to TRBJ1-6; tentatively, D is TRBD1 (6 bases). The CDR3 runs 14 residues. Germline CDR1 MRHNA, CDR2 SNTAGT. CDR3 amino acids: CASKEDRNNSPLRF. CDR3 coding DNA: TGTGCCAGCAAGGAGGACAGAAATAATTCACCCCTCCGCTTT.

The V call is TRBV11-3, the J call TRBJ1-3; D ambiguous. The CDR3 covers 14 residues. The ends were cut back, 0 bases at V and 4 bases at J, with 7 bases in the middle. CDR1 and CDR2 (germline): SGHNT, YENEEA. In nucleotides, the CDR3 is TGTGCCAGCAGCTTAGACAGCTCCGGAAACACCATATATTTT. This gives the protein CASSLDSSGNTIYF.

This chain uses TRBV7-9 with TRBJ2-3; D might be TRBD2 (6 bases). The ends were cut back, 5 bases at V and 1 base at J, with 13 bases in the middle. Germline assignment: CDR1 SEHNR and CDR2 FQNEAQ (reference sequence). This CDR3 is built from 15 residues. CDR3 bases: TGTGCCAGCAGCCCCCCTAGCGATCGCACAGATACGCAGTATTTT. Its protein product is CASSPPSDRTDTQYF.

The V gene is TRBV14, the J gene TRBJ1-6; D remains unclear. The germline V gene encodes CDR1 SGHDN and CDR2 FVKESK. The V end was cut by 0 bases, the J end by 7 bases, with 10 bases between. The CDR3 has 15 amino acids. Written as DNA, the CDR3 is TGTGCCAGCAGCCAAGACGACCTCCCGAATTCACCCCTCCACTTT. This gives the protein CASSQDDLPNSPLHF. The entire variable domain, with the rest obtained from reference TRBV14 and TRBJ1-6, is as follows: EAGVTQFPSHSVIEKGQTVTLRCDPISGHDNLYWYRRVMGKEIKFLLHFVKESKQDESGMPNNRFLAERTGGTYSTLKVQPAELEDSGVYFCASSQDDLPNSPLHFGNGTRLTVT.

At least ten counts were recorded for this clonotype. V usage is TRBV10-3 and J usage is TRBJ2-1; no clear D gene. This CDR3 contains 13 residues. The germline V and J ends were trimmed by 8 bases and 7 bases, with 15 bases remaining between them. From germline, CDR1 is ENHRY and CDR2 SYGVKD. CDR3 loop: CAIVLEPGNEQFF. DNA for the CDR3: TGTGCCATCGTTCTAGAACCCGGTAATGAGCAGTTCTTC.

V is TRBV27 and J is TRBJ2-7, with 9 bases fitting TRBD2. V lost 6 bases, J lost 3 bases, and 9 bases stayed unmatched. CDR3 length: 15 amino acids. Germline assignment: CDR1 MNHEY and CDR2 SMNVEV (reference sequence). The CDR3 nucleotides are TGTGCCAGCAGACCGACTAGCGGACTTTACTACGAGCAGTACTTC. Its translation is CASRPTSGLYYEQYF.

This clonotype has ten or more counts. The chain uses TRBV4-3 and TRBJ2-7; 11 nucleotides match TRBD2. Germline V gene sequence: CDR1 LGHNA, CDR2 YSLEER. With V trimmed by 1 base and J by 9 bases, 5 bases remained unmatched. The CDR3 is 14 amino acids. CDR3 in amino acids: CASSQGGLAAVQYF. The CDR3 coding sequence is TGCGCCAGCAGCCAAGGGGGACTAGCGGCAGTGCAGTACTTC.

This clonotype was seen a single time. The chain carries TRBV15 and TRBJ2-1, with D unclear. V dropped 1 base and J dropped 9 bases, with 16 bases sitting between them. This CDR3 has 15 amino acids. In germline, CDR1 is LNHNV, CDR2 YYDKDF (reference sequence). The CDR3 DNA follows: TGTGCCACCAGCAGAGTCCCGGCCCACAAGGGTGAGCAGTTCTTC. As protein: CATSRVPAHKGEQFF.

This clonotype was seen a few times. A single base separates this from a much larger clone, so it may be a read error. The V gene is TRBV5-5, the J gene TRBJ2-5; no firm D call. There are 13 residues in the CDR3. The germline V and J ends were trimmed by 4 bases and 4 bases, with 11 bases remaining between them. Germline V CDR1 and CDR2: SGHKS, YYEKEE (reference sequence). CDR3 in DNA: TGTGCCAGCAGCCCCCTCGCGGTAGAGACCCAGTACTTC. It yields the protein CASSPLAVETQYF.